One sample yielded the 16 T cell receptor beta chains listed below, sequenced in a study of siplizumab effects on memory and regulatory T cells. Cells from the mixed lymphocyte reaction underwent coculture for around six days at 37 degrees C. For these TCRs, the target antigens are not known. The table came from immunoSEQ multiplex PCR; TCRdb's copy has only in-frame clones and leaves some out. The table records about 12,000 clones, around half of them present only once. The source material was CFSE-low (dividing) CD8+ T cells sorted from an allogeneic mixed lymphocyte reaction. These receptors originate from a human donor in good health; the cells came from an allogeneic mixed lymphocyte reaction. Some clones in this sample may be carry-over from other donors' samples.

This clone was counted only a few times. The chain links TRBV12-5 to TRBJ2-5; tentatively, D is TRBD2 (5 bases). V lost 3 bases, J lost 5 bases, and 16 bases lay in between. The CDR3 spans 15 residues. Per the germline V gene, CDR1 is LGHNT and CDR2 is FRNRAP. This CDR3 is CASGFGGPSRETQYF. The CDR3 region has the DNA TGTGCTAGTGGTTTCGGAGGTCCGTCAAGGGAGACCCAGTACTTC.

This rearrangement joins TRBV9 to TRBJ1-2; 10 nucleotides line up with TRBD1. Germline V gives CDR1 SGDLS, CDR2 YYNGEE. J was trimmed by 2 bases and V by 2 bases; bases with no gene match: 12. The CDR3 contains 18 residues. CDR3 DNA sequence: TGTGCCAGCAGCGTGGGGACAGGGGATTCGGGATTGAACTATGGCTACACCTTC. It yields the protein CASSVGTGDSGLNYGYTF.

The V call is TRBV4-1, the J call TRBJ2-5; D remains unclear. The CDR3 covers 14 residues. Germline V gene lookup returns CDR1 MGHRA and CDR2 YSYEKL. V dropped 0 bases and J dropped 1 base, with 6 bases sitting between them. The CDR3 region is CASSQEDVQETQYF. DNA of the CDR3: TGCGCCAGCAGCCAAGAGGACGTCCAAGAGACCCAGTACTTC.

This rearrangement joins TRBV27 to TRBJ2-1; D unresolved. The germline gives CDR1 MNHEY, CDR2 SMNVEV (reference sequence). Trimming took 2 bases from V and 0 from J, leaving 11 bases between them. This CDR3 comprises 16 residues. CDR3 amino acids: CASSLQAGYSYNEQFF. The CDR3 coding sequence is TGTGCCAGCAGTTTACAGGCTGGCTACTCCTACAATGAGCAGTTCTTC.

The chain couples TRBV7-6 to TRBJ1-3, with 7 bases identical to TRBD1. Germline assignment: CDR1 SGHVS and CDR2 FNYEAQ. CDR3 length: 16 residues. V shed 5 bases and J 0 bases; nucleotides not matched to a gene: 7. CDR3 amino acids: CASSPRDSRSGNTIYF. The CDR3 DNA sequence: TGTGCCAGCAGCCCGCGGGACAGCCGCTCTGGAAACACCATATATTTT.

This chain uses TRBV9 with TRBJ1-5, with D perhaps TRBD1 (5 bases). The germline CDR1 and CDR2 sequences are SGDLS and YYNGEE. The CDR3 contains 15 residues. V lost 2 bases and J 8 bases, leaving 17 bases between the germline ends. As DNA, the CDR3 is TGTGCCAGCAGCGTGGGGGGGACGCCTGGGGAGCCCCAGCATTTT. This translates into CASSVGGTPGEPQHF.

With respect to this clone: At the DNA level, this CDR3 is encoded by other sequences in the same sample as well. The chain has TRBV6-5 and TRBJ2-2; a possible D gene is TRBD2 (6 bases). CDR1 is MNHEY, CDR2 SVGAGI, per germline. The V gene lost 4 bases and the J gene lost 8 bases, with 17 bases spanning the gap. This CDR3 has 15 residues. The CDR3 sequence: CASSSPTRPTGELFF. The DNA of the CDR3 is TGTGCCAGCAGTTCCCCGACTAGGCCCACGGGGGAGCTGTTTTTT.

CDR3 residues: CASSTTPGTEETQYF. The CDR3 bases are TGTGCCAGCAGCACAACACCTGGGACAGAAGAGACCCAGTACTTC. V gene TRBV7-6 combines with J gene TRBJ2-5; 7 bases agree with TRBD1. CDR3 length equals 15 residues. Per the germline V gene, CDR1 is SGHVS and CDR2 is FNYEAQ. V lost 5 bases, J lost 3 bases, and 9 bases stayed unmatched.

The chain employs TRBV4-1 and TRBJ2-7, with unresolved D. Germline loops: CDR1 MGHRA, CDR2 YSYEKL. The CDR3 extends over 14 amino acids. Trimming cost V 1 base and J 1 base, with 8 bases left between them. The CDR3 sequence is CASSQGVGSYEQYF. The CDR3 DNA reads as TGCGCCAGCAGCCAAGGAGTGGGGTCCTACGAGCAGTACTTC.

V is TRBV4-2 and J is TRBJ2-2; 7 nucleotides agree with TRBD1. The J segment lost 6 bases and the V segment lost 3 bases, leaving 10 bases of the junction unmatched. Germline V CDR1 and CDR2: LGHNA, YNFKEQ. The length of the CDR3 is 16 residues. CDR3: CASSQATTGLAGELFF. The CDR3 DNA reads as TGTGCCAGCAGCCAGGCCACGACAGGGCTGGCCGGGGAGCTGTTTTTT.

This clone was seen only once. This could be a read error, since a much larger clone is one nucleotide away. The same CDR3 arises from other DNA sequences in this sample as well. The CDR3 DNA reads as TGTGCCAGCAGCCCCGGGACTAGCGGTTACAATGAGCAGTTCTTC. It yields the protein CASSPGTSGYNEQFF. V and J are TRBV27 and TRBJ2-1, with TRBD2 matching over 11 bases. Trimming took 6 bases from V and 4 from J; bases not matched to a gene: 5. Germline-derived CDR1 and CDR2 are MNHEY and SMNVEV (reference sequence). The CDR3 contains 15 residues.

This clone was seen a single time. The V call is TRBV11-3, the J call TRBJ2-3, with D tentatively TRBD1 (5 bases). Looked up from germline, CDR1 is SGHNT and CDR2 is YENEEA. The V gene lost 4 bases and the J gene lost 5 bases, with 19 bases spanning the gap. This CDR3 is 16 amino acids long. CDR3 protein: CASSSRSAGLEDTQYF. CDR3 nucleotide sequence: TGTGCCAGCAGCTCCCGGTCGGCAGGGTTGGAAGATACGCAGTATTTT. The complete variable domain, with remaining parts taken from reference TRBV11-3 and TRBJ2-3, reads EAGVVQSPRYKIIEKKQPVAFWCNPISGHNTLYWYLQNLGQGPELLIRYENEEAVDDSQLPKDRFSAERLKGVDSTLKIQPAELGDSAVYLCASSSRSAGLEDTQYFGPGTRLTVL.

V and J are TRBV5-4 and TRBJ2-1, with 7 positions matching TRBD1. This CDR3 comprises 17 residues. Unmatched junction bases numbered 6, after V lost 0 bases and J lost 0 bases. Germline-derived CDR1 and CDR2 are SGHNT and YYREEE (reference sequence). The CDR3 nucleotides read TGTGCCAGCAGCTTGGGGCTGGGACAGAGCTCCTACAATGAGCAGTTCTTC. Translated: CASSLGLGQSSYNEQFF. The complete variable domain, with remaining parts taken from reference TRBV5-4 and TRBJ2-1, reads ETGVTQSPTHLIKTRGQQVTLRCSSQSGHNTVSWYQQALGQGPQFIFQYYREEENGRGNFPPRFSGLQFPNYSSELNVNALELDDSALYLCASSLGLGQSSYNEQFFGPGTRLTVL.

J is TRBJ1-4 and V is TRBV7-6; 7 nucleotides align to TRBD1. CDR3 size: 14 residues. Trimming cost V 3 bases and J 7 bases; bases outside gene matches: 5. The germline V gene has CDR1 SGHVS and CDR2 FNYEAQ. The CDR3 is CASSFAGGLEKLFF. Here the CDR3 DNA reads TGTGCCAGCAGCTTTGCAGGGGGACTTGAAAAACTGTTTTTT.

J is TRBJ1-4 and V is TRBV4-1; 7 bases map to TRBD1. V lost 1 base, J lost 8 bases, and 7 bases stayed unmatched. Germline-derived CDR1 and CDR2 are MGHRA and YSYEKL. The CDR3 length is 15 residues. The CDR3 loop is CASSQARGLEEKLFF. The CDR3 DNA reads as TGCGCCAGCAGCCAAGCGAGGGGGCTGGAGGAAAAACTGTTTTTT.

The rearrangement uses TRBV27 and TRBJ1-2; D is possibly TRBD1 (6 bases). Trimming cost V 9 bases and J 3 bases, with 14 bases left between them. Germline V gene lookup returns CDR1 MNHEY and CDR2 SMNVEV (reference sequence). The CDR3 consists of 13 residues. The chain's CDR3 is CASGRGAHYGYTF. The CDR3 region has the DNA TGTGCCAGTGGTAGGGGGGCCCACTATGGCTACACCTTC.